The 26 T cell receptor beta chains listed next were all sequenced from one sample in a study of T cell responses to AZD1222 COVID-19 vaccine. The data were produced by immunoSEQ multiplex PCR, yet TCRdb's version contains in-frame clones alone and is incomplete. Of roughly 150,000 clones in the sample, about 89% were seen once. The sample in question was peripheral blood, obtained 28 days after the second AZD1222 dose. These receptors originate from an adult who received the AZD1222 COVID-19 vaccine.

In its sample, this clone was seen a few times. The chain has TRBV5-1 and TRBJ1-5; 9 positions match TRBD1. The V segment lost 8 bases and the J segment 1 base; nucleotides outside the gene matches: 7. In germline, CDR1 is SGHRS, CDR2 YFSETQ. There are 15 residues in the CDR3. CDR3 nucleotides: TGCGCCAGGGCCGAGACAGGGGGAAGCAATCAGCCCCAGCATTTT. Protein sequence: CARAETGGSNQPQHF. The whole variable domain, remainder taken from reference TRBV5-1 and TRBJ1-5, is KAGVTQTPRYLIKTRGQQVTLSCSPISGHRSVSWYQQTPGQGLQFLFEYFSETQRNKGNFPGRFSGRQFSNSRSEMNVSTLELGDSALYLCARAETGGSNQPQHFGDGTRLSIL.

The CDR3 DNA reads as TGTGCCAGCAGCCAGACTCTAGCGCCCACAGATACGCAGTATTTT. This encodes CASSQTLAPTDTQYF. The rearrangement joins TRBV9 to TRBJ2-3; tentatively, D is TRBD2 (6 bases). The germline V gene encodes CDR1 SGDLS and CDR2 YYNGEE. This CDR3 contains 15 residues. Trimming left V 4 bases short and J 2 bases short, with 14 bases between. Full variable domain (missing parts from reference TRBV9 and TRBJ2-3): DSGVTQTPKHLITATGQRVTLRCSPRSGDLSVYWYQQSLDQGLQFLIQYYNGEERAKGNILERFSAQQFPDLHSELNLSSLELGDSALYFCASSQTLAPTDTQYFGPGTRLTVL.

The gene calls are TRBV6-5 and TRBJ1-1; tentatively, D is TRBD1 (6 bases). The V gene lost 4 bases and the J gene lost 1 base, with 13 bases spanning the gap. The germline V gene encodes CDR1 MNHEY and CDR2 SVGAGI. CDR3 length equals 15 residues. CDR3 sequence reads: CASSSGAGANTEAFF. CDR3 bases: TGTGCCAGCAGTTCAGGCGCAGGGGCGAACACTGAAGCTTTCTTT.

This rearrangement joins TRBV12-5 to TRBJ2-7; no firm D call. From germline, CDR1 is LGHNT and CDR2 FRNRAP. This CDR3 comprises 12 residues. The ends were cut back, 2 bases at V and 2 bases at J, with 4 bases in the middle. The chain's CDR3 is CASGLPTYEQYF. In DNA form, the CDR3 reads TGTGCTAGTGGTTTGCCAACCTACGAGCAGTACTTC.

The rearrangement links TRBV9 to TRBJ1-1; D is undetermined. This CDR3 is built from 12 residues. Looked up from germline, CDR1 is SGDLS and CDR2 is YYNGEE. Trimming took off 3 bases at V and 4 bases at J, with 7 bases between the two ends. The CDR3 DNA is TGTGCCAGCAGCGGTTTTTCCACTGAAGCTTTCTTT. It yields the protein CASSGFSTEAFF.

This chain joins TRBV3-1 (or the pseudogene TRBV3-2) and TRBJ1-5; D is unresolved. Germline loops: CDR1 LGHDT, CDR2 YNNKEL (reference sequence). Trimming removed 0 bases at V and 4 bases at J, with 10 bases between. The CDR3 sequence is 15 residues long. The CDR3 spells CASSQDPNMNQPQHF. The CDR3 DNA sequence: TGTGCCAGCAGCCAAGATCCCAATATGAATCAGCCCCAGCATTTT.

The chain combines TRBV28 with TRBJ2-1; TRBD2 might be the D (5 bases). The CDR3 runs to 16 residues. The V gene's germline CDR1 is MDHEN and CDR2 SYDVKM. Trimming removed 3 bases from V and 5 bases from J, with 17 bases in between. The CDR3 nucleotides read TGTGCCAGCAGTTTTCTTGGGGAGTCGGCCAACAATGAGCAGTTCTTC. This translates into CASSFLGESANNEQFF. Variable domain in full (rest from reference TRBV28 and TRBJ2-1): DVKVTQSSRYLVKRTGEKVFLECVQDMDHENMFWYRQDPGLGLRLIYFSYDVKMKEKGDIPEGYSVSREKKERFSLILESASTNQTSMYLCASSFLGESANNEQFFGPGTRLTVL.

Here the CDR3 reads CASLRGQAYNEQFF. In nucleotides, the CDR3 is TGTGCCAGCTTGAGGGGACAGGCCTACAATGAGCAGTTCTTC. This chain uses TRBV7-9 with TRBJ2-1; 8 bases are a match to TRBD1. The CDR3 is made up of 14 amino acids. CDR1 is SEHNR and CDR2 is FQNEAQ in the germline V gene (reference sequence). J lost 2 bases, V lost 8 bases, and 5 bases had no gene match.

The chain couples TRBV28 to TRBJ1-1, with D unclear. This CDR3 is built from 15 residues. Looked up from germline, CDR1 is MDHEN and CDR2 is SYDVKM. V lost 2 bases, J lost 5 bases, and 15 bases lay in between. CDR3: CASSLEGETGTEAFF. The CDR3 DNA is TGTGCCAGCAGTTTAGAGGGCGAGACTGGGACTGAAGCTTTCTTT.

The chain recombines TRBV7-2 with TRBJ2-5; no reliable D call. Trimming removed 5 bases from V and 6 bases from J, with 10 bases in between. Germline CDR1 is SGHTA and CDR2 is FQGNSA. The CDR3 extends over 12 amino acids. The CDR3 here is CASSPSPQTQYF. The DNA for the CDR3 is TGTGCCAGCAGCCCTTCCCCCCAGACCCAGTACTTC.

The chain links TRBV7-2 to TRBJ1-1; D unresolved. Germline loops: CDR1 SGHTA, CDR2 FQGNSA. Trimming cost V 1 base and J 0 bases, with 12 bases left between them. This CDR3 comprises 16 residues. CDR3 residues: CASSLGRRSLNTEAFF. CDR3 nucleotide sequence: TGTGCCAGCAGCTTAGGAAGACGGAGTTTGAACACTGAAGCTTTCTTT. The entire variable domain, with the rest obtained from reference TRBV7-2 and TRBJ1-1, is as follows: GAGVSQSPSNKVTEKGKDVELRCDPISGHTALYWYRQSLGQGLEFLIYFQGNSAPDKSGLPSDRFSAERTGGSVSTLTIQRTQQEDSAVYLCASSLGRRSLNTEAFFGQGTRLTVV.

The rearrangement links TRBV10-3 to TRBJ1-6; D might be TRBD1 (6 bases). The V end lost 3 bases, the J end lost 7 bases, and 10 bases lay between the germline ends. Germline V gene lookup returns CDR1 ENHRY and CDR2 SYGVKD. There are 14 residues in the CDR3. CDR3 sequence (DNA): TGTGCCATCAGTGATGAGGGGGAAAATTCACCCCTCCACTTT. It yields the protein CAISDEGENSPLHF.

This chain uses TRBV5-6 with TRBJ1-2, with 7 positions matching TRBD1. Germline assignment: CDR1 SGHDT and CDR2 YYEEEE. The CDR3 runs 12 residues. V lost 2 bases, J lost 8 bases, and 3 bases stayed unmatched. CDR3 bases: TGTGCCAGCAGCTTACGACAGGGCGGCTACACCTTC. It yields the protein CASSLRQGGYTF. The full variable domain, in which reference TRBV5-6 and TRBJ1-2 provide the parts outside the CDR3, is DAGVTQSPTHLIKTRGQQVTLRCSPKSGHDTVSWYQQALGQGPQFIFQYYEEEERQRGNFPDRFSGHQFPNYSSELNVNALLLGDSALYLCASSLRQGGYTFGSGTRLTVV.

The rearrangement joins TRBV5-6 to TRBJ2-3; D might be TRBD2 (5 bases). CDR1 and CDR2 from the germline V gene are SGHDT and YYEEEE. The CDR3 has 15 residues. Trimming pared 0 bases from V and 0 bases from J, leaving 8 bases between. This CDR3 reads CASSLDRDSTDTQYF. In DNA form, the CDR3 reads TGTGCCAGCAGCTTGGATCGGGATAGCACAGATACGCAGTATTTT.

The chain employs TRBV2 and TRBJ2-7; D tentatively reads TRBD1 or TRBD2 (5 bases each). This CDR3 has 12 amino acids. From germline, CDR1 is SNHLY and CDR2 FYNNEI. The V and J ends lost 6 bases and 0 bases respectively, with 6 bases between them. CDR3 DNA sequence: TGTGCCAGCAGCGGGACCTCCTACGAGCAGTACTTC. Translated: CASSGTSYEQYF.

The V gene is TRBV19, the J gene TRBJ2-5, with a possible D match to TRBD2 (5 bases). CDR1 is LNHDA and CDR2 is SQIVND in the germline V gene (reference sequence). The V end was cut by 5 bases, the J end by 2 bases, with 12 bases between. The CDR3 is made up of 14 amino acids. CDR3 residues: CASSVRRGQETQYF. The DNA for the CDR3 is TGTGCCAGTAGTGTAAGACGGGGACAAGAGACCCAGTACTTC. Together with reference TRBV19 and TRBJ2-5, the CDR3 gives the full variable domain: DGGITQSPKYLFRKEGQNVTLSCEQNLNHDAMYWYRQDPGQGLRLIYYSQIVNDFQKGDIAEGYSVSREKKESFPLTVTSAQKNPTAFYLCASSVRRGQETQYFGPGTRLLVL.

The V call is TRBV25-1, the J call TRBJ1-2, with D possibly TRBD1 on 5 matching bases. The germline V and J ends were trimmed by 8 bases and 4 bases, with 20 bases remaining between them. Germline CDR1 reads MGHDK; CDR2 reads SYGVNS. The CDR3 extends over 15 amino acids. CDR3 nucleotides: TGTGCCAGCGCCTCTTCGGGGCTCGGAAGCTATGGCTACACCTTC. Translated: CASASSGLGSYGYTF.

This sequence joins TRBV19 and TRBJ2-2, with 8 bases fitting TRBD1. The CDR3 runs 14 residues. The V gene's germline CDR1 is LNHDA and CDR2 SQIVND (reference sequence). J lost 1 base, V lost 7 bases, and 2 bases had no gene match. The CDR3 DNA follows: TGTGCCAGTACCGGACAGGGGAACACCGGGGAGCTGTTTTTT. It is translated as CASTGQGNTGELFF.

V is TRBV2 and J is TRBJ2-1; possibly TRBD1 for D (5 bases). Trimming pared 3 bases from V and 1 base from J, leaving 10 bases between. Germline V gene sequence: CDR1 SNHLY, CDR2 FYNNEI. The CDR3 has 15 amino acids. CDR3: CASSDSGPSYNEQFF. CDR3 DNA: TGTGCCAGCAGTGATTCAGGGCCTTCCTACAATGAGCAGTTCTTC. The whole variable domain, filled in from reference TRBV2 and TRBJ2-1, reads EPEVTQTPSHQVTQMGQEVILRCVPISNHLYFYWYRQILGQKVEFLVSFYNNEISEKSEIFDDQFSVERPDGSNFTLKIRSTKLEDSAMYFCASSDSGPSYNEQFFGPGTRLTVL.

The CDR3 region has the DNA TGTGCCAGCAGCACAGGCTACGAGCAGTACTTC. It specifies CASSTGYEQYF. This sequence joins TRBV5-8 and TRBJ2-7, with D perhaps matching TRBD1 (5 bases). This CDR3 contains 11 residues. The germline CDR1 and CDR2 sequences are SGHTS and YDEGEE. Trimming stripped 4 bases from V and 3 bases from J, with 5 bases between.

The chain uses TRBV4-2 and TRBJ1-4; tentative D call: TRBD1 (5 bases). This CDR3 comprises 13 residues. Germline V gene sequence: CDR1 LGHNA, CDR2 YNFKEQ. Trimming shortened V by 4 bases and J by 7 bases, and 10 bases separated the two germline ends. CDR3 nucleotide sequence: TGTGCCAGCAGCCGCGGACATTTTGAAAAACTGTTTTTT. It specifies CASSRGHFEKLFF.

The chain carries TRBV19 and TRBJ1-5; D unresolved. CDR1 is LNHDA, CDR2 SQIVND, per germline (reference sequence). Trimming shortened V by 4 bases and J by 1 base, and 17 bases separated the two germline ends. This CDR3 has 17 amino acids. CDR3 in DNA: TGTGCCAGTAGTAGACTTCGTAGGGCAATGAGCAATCAGCCCCAGCATTTT. Translated: CASSRLRRAMSNQPQHF.

This clone came up once. The gene calls are TRBV6-1 and TRBJ1-5, with TRBD1 as a possible D gene (5 bases). This CDR3 contains 14 residues. Germline CDR1 is MNHNS and CDR2 is SASEGT. V shed 0 bases and J shed 12 bases, with 15 bases lying between them. In DNA, the CDR3 is TGTGCCAGCAGTGAAGCGGGAAGGGACTACCTCCAGCATTTT. Protein product: CASSEAGRDYLQHF.

The chain is built from TRBV7-8 and TRBJ2-1, with D perhaps TRBD2 (5 bases). The CDR3 consists of 15 residues. The germline V gene has CDR1 SGHVS and CDR2 FQNEAQ. V shed 2 bases and J shed 4 bases, with 12 bases lying between them. CDR3 protein: CASSLRASPYNEQFF. CDR3 sequence (DNA): TGTGCCAGCAGCTTAAGGGCTAGCCCTTACAATGAGCAGTTCTTC. Full variable domain (missing parts from reference TRBV7-8 and TRBJ2-1): GAGVSQSPRYKVAKRGQDVALRCDPISGHVSLFWYQQALGQGPEFLTYFQNEAQLDKSGLPSDRFFAERPEGSVSTLKIQRTQQEDSAVYLCASSLRASPYNEQFFGPGTRLTVL.

This rearrangement joins TRBV6-1 to TRBJ1-1; D possibly corresponds to TRBD1 (5 bases). The CDR3 contains 14 residues. V was clipped by 5 bases and J by 0 bases, with 10 bases between them. Germline-derived CDR1 and CDR2 are MNHNS and SASEGT. The CDR3 bases are TGTGCCAGCAGTTTCGGGGCGGTGAACACTGAAGCTTTCTTT. It codes for CASSFGAVNTEAFF.

The chain links TRBV28 to TRBJ1-2; D not resolved. The CDR3 consists of 15 residues. Germline V gene data show CDR1 as MDHEN and CDR2 as SYDVKM. Trimming left V 3 bases short and J 1 base short, with 12 bases between. CDR3 protein: CASSFLRTFNYGYTF. As DNA, the CDR3 is TGTGCCAGCAGTTTTCTCAGGACGTTTAACTATGGCTACACCTTC.